This T cell receptor (beta chain) emerged from a study of Graves' ophthalmopathy and Graves' hyperthyroidism. Background on the study: Peripheral blood sampling occurred at initial diagnosis, before any treatment. General study points: Most expanded thyroid clonotypes above 0.001 frequency also appeared in blood.

Using RNA transcripts, the TCR beta CDR3 regions were amplified. HTBI primers primed a first-round RT-PCR, and a second-round multiplex PCR followed. TCRdb re-analysed the multiplex PCR reads in MiXCR, keeping a single row per CDR3 protein. The data hold 600,000 to 700,000 distinct CDR3 sequences, with 35% to 50% observed a single time. Per the germline V gene, CDR1 is GTSNPN and CDR2 is SVGIG (reference sequence). Trimming left V 2 bases short and J 9 bases short, with 16 bases between. The CDR3 sequence is 13 residues long. About this clonotype: No antigen is known for it.

V gene TRBV30 combines with J gene TRBJ1-1; D might be TRBD1 (5 bases). This TCR was recovered from an adult man with Graves' ophthalmopathy. The sequenced sample was peripheral blood. This CDR3 is CAWSLQGGEKAFF. Here the CDR3 DNA reads TGTGCCTGGAGTTTGCAGGGCGGGGAGAAAGCTTTCTTT.